Listed here is a single TCR beta chain. The data derive from a study of early T cells in non-severe SARS-CoV-2 infection. Germline V gene lookup returns CDR1 SGHAT and CDR2 FQNNGV. The ends lost 1 base at V and 0 bases at J; junction bases unmatched: 2. This CDR3 has 16 amino acids. Unique molecular identifiers were affixed to single, distinct cDNA molecules. Each CDR3 protein is one row after TCRdb ran MiXCR on the 5' RACE reads. The table lists about 77,000 distinct CDR3 sequences, about 15% of them singletons. The source is an adult who was a healthcare worker with PCR-confirmed SARS-CoV-2 infection or an uninfected control (not recorded which). The sample comprised whole blood. The J gene is TRBJ1-1, the V gene TRBV11-2, with TRBD1 identical over 10 bases. Here the CDR3 DNA reads TGTGCCAGCAGCTTAGCGGGACAGGGGTTGAACACTGAAGCTTTCTTT. Translating gives CASSLAGQGLNTEAFF.